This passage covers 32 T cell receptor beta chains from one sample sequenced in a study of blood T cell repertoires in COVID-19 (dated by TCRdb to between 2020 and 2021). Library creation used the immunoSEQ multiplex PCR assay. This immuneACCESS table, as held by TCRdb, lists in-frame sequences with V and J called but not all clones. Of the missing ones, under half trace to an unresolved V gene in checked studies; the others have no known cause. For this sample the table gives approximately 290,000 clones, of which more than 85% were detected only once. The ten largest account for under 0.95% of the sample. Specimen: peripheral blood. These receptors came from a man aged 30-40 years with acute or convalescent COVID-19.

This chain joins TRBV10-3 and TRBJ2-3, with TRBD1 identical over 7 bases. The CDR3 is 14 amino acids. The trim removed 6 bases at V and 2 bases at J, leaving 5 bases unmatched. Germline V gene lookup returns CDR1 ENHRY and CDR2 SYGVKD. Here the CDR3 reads CAISPGTVTDTQYF. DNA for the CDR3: TGTGCCATCAGCCCCGGGACAGTCACAGATACGCAGTATTTT.

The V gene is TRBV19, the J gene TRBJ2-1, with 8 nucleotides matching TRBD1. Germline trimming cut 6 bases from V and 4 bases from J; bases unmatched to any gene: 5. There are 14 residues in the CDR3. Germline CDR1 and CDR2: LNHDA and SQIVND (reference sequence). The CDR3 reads CASRTGTGYNEQFF. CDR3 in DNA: TGTGCCAGTAGAACCGGGACAGGATACAATGAGCAGTTCTTC.

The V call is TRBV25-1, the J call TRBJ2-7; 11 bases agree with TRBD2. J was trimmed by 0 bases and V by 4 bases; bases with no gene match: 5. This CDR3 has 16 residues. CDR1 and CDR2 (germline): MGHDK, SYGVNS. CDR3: CASSGLAGPFSYEQYF. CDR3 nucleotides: TGTGCCAGCAGTGGACTAGCGGGACCCTTCTCCTACGAGCAGTACTTC.

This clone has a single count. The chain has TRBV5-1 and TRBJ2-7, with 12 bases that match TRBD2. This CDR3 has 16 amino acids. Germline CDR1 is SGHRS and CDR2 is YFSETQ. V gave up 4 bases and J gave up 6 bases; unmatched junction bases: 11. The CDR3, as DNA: TGCGCCAGCAGCGGGAAGACTAGCGGGGGCCCAGGCGAGCAGTACTTC. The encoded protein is CASSGKTSGGPGEQYF. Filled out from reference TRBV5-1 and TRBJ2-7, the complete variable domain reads KAGVTQTPRYLIKTRGQQVTLSCSPISGHRSVSWYQQTPGQGLQFLFEYFSETQRNKGNFPGRFSGRQFSNSRSEMNVSTLELGDSALYLCASSGKTSGGPGEQYFGPGTRLTVT.

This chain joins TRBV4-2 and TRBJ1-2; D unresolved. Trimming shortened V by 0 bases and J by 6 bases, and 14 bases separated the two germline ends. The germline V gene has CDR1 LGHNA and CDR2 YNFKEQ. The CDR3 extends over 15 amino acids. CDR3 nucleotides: TGTGCCAGCAGCCAAGATTGGTCCATATACAATGGCTACACCTTC. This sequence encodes CASSQDWSIYNGYTF.

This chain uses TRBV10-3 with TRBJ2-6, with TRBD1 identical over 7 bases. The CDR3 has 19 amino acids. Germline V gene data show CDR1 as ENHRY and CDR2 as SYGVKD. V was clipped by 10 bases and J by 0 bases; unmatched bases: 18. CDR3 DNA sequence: TGTGCCACCCTAAACTATTGGGACAGCGCATACTCTGGGGCCAACGTCCTGACTTTC. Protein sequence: CATLNYWDSAYSGANVLTF.

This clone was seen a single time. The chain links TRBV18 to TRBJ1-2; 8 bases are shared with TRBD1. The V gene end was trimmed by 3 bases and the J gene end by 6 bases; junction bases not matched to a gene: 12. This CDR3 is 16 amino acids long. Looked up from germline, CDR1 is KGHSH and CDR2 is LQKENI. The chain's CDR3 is CASSPFLDRASNGYTF. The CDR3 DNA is TGTGCCAGCTCACCGTTCCTGGACAGGGCCAGCAATGGCTACACCTTC.

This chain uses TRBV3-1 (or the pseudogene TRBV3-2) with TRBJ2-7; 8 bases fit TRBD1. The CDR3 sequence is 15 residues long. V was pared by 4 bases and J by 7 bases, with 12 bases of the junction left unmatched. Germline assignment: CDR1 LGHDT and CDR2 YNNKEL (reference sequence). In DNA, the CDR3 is TGTGCCAGCAGCCCCAACGGACAGGGATTGGGGGAGCAGTACTTC. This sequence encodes CASSPNGQGLGEQYF.

CDR3 nucleotide sequence: TGTGCCAGTAGTACCCGGCCGGGGGGTACGCAGTATTTT. This codes for CASSTRPGGTQYF. J is TRBJ2-3 and V is TRBV19; TRBD2 matches 7 bases. The CDR3 loop spans 13 amino acids. Trimming took 4 bases from V and 8 from J; bases not matched to a gene: 6. Germline CDR1 LNHDA, CDR2 SQIVND (reference sequence).

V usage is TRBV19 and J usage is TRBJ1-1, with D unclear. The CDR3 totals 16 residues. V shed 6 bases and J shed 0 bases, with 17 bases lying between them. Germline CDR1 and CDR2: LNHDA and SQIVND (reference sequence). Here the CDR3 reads CASRRSRSPLNTEAFF. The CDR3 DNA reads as TGTGCCAGTAGGCGTTCGAGGAGCCCGCTGAACACTGAAGCTTTCTTT. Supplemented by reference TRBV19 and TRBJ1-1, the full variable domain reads DGGITQSPKYLFRKEGQNVTLSCEQNLNHDAMYWYRQDPGQGLRLIYYSQIVNDFQKGDIAEGYSVSREKKESFPLTVTSAQKNPTAFYLCASRRSRSPLNTEAFFGQGTRLTVV.

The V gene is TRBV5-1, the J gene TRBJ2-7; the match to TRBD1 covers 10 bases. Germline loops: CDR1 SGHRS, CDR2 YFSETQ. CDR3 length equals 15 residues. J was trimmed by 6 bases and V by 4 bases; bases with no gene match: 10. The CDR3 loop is CASSTAGTGVVEQYF. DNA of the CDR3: TGCGCCAGCAGCACCGCCGGGACAGGGGTCGTCGAGCAGTACTTC.

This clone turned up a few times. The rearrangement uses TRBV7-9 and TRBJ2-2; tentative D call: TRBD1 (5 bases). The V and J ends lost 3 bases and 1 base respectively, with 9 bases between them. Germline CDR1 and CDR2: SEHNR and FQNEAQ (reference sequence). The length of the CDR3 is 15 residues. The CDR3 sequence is CASSFKGVNTGELFF. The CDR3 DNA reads TGTGCCAGCAGCTTCAAAGGGGTGAACACCGGGGAGCTGTTTTTT.

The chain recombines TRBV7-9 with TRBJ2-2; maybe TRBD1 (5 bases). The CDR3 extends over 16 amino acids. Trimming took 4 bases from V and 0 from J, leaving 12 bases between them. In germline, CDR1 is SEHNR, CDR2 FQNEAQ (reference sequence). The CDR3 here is CASSWTPLANTGELFF. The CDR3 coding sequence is TGTGCCAGCAGCTGGACACCCCTCGCGAACACCGGGGAGCTGTTTTTT.

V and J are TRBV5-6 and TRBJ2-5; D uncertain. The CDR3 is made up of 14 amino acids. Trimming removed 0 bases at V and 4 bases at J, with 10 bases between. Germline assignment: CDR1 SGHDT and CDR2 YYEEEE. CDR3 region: CASSLVHSGETQYF. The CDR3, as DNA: TGTGCCAGCAGCTTGGTCCATTCGGGAGAGACCCAGTACTTC.

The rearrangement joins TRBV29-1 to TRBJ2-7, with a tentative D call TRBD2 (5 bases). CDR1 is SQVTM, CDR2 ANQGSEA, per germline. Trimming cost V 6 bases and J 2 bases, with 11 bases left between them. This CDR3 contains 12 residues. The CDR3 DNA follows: TGCAGCGTCGCGGGTGGGACCTACGAGCAGTACTTC. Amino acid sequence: CSVAGGTYEQYF.

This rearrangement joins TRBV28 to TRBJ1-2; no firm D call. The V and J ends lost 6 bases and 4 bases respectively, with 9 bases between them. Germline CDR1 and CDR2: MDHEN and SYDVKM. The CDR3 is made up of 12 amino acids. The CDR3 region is CASRTSTYGYTF. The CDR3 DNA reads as TGTGCCAGCAGGACAAGTACCTATGGCTACACCTTC.

CDR3 in DNA: TGTGCTAGTGGTTTCCCTGCAGAGGTCTATGGCTACACCTTC. Translating it yields CASGFPAEVYGYTF. The chain has TRBV12-5 and TRBJ1-2; the D is unclear. V lost 3 bases, J lost 4 bases, and 12 bases lay in between. The CDR3 totals 14 residues. Germline V CDR1 and CDR2: LGHNT, FRNRAP.

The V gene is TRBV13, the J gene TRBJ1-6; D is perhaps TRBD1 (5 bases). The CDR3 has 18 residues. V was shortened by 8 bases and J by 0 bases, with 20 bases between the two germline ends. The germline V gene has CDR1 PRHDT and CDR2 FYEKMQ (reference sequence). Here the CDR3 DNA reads TGTGCCAGCGGGGGGTTTGGAAGCATCAGCTCCTATAATTCACCCCTCCACTTT. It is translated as CASGGFGSISSYNSPLHF.

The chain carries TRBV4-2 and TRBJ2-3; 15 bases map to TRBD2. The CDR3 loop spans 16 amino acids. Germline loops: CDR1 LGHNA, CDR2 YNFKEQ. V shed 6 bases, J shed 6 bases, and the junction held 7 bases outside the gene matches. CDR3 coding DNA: TGTGCCAGCAGTCAGGGACTAGCGGGGGGCCGCGATACGCAGTATTTT. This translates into CASSQGLAGGRDTQYF.

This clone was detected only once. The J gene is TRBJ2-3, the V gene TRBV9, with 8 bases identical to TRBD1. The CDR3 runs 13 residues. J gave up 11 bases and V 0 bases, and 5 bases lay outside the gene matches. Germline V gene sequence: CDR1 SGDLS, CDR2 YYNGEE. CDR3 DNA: TGTGCCAGCAGCGTAGAAGGGACAGGAGGGCAGTATTTT. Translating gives CASSVEGTGGQYF.

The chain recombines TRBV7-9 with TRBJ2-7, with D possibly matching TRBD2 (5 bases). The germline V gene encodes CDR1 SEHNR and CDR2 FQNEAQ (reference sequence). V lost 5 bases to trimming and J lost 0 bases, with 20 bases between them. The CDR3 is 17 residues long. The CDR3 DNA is TGTGCCAGCAGCCTCCAGTTCGGGAAGGGCACCTCCTACGAGCAGTACTTC. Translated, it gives CASSLQFGKGTSYEQYF.

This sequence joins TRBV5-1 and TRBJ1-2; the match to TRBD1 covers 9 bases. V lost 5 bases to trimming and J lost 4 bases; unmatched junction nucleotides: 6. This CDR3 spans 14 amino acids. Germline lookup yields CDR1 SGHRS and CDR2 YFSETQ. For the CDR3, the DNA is TGCGCCAGCAGGCAACAGGGGGCTGCCTATGGCTACACCTTC. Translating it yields CASRQQGAAYGYTF.

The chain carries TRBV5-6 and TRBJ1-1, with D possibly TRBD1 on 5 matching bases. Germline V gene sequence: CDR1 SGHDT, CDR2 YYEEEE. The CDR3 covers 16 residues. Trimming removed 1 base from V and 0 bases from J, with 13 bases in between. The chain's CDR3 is CASSLWGRTMNTEAFF. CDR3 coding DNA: TGTGCCAGCAGCTTGTGGGGCAGAACTATGAACACTGAAGCTTTCTTT. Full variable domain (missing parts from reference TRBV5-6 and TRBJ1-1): DAGVTQSPTHLIKTRGQQVTLRCSPKSGHDTVSWYQQALGQGPQFIFQYYEEEERQRGNFPDRFSGHQFPNYSSELNVNALLLGDSALYLCASSLWGRTMNTEAFFGQGTRLTVV.

CDR3 bases: TGTGCCAGCAGCTTGGAGAGGCTTGGAAACACCATATATTTT. Translation: CASSLERLGNTIYF. The V gene is TRBV5-6, the J gene TRBJ1-3, with D unresolved. This CDR3 is built from 14 residues. Germline V lookup: CDR1 SGHDT, CDR2 YYEEEE. The V end lost 0 bases, the J end lost 3 bases, and 7 bases lay between the germline ends. The variable domain in full, with the rest retrieved from reference TRBV5-6 and TRBJ1-3, is DAGVTQSPTHLIKTRGQQVTLRCSPKSGHDTVSWYQQALGQGPQFIFQYYEEEERQRGNFPDRFSGHQFPNYSSELNVNALLLGDSALYLCASSLERLGNTIYFGEGSWLTVV.

The CDR3 protein is CASSLADREIYNEQFF. As DNA, the CDR3 is TGCGCCAGCAGCTTGGCCGACAGGGAAATTTACAATGAGCAGTTCTTC. The chain joins TRBV5-1 to TRBJ2-1, with 7 bases that match TRBD1. V lost 0 bases to trimming and J lost 4 bases; unmatched junction nucleotides: 7. Germline-derived CDR1 and CDR2 are SGHRS and YFSETQ. The CDR3 extends over 16 amino acids.

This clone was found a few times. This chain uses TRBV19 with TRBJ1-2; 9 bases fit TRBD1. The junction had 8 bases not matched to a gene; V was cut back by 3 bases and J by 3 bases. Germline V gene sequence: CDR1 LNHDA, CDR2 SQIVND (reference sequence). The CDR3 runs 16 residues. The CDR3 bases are TGTGCCAGTAGTATGAGGGACAGGGCAGGTGACTATGGCTACACCTTC. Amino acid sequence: CASSMRDRAGDYGYTF.

The CDR3 loop is CASSLEGNNYGYTF. The CDR3 nucleotides are TGTGCCAGCAGCTTGGAGGGGAACAACTATGGCTACACCTTC. The V and J genes are TRBV5-5 and TRBJ1-2; perhaps TRBD1 as D (5 bases). The V and J ends lost 0 bases and 2 bases respectively, with 8 bases between them. There are 14 residues in the CDR3. Germline lookup yields CDR1 SGHKS and CDR2 YYEKEE (reference sequence).

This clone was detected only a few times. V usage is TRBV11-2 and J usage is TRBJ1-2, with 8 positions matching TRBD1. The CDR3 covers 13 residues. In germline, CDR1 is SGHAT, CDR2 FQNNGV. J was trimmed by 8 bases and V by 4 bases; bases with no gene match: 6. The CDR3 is CASSSDRGRGYTF. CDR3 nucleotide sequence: TGTGCCAGCAGCTCAGACAGGGGACGAGGCTACACCTTC.

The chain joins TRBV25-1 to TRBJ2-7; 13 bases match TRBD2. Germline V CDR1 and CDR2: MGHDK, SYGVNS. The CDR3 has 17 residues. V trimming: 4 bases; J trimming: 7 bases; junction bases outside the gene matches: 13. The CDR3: CASSGRTSGSRLQEQYF. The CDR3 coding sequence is TGTGCCAGCAGTGGGCGGACTAGCGGGAGCCGTCTACAGGAGCAGTACTTC.

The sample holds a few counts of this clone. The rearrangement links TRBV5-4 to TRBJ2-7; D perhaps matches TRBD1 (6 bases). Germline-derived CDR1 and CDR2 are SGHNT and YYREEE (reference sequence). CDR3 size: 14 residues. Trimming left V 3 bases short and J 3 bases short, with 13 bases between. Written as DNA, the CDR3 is TGTGCCAGCAGCTCCCGAGGGGGAGTCTACGAGCAGTACTTC. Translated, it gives CASSSRGGVYEQYF. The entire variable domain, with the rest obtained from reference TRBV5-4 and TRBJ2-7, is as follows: ETGVTQSPTHLIKTRGQQVTLRCSSQSGHNTVSWYQQALGQGPQFIFQYYREEENGRGNFPPRFSGLQFPNYSSELNVNALELDDSALYLCASSSRGGVYEQYFGPGTRLTVT.

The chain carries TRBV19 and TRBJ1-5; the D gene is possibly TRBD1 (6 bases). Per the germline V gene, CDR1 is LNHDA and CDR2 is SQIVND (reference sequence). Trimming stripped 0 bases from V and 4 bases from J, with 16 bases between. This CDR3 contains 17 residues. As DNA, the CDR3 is TGTGCCAGTAGTATAGATGAGAACAGGGTCCCTAATCAGCCCCAGCATTTT. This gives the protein CASSIDENRVPNQPQHF.

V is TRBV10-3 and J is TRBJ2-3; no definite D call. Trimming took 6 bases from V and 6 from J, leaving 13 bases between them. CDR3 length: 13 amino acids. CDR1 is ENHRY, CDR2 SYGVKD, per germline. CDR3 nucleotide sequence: TGTGCCATCAGAGAGGAACTTTCCGATACGCAGTATTTT. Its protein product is CAIREELSDTQYF.